This TCR beta chain was sequenced for a study of CD8 T cells in Susac syndrome. Study-level results: The study conceded that relatively few individuals underwent its TCR sequencing and HLA analysis.

With 2 bases removed from V and 0 bases from J, the gap between germline ends came to 9 bases. Looked up from germline, CDR1 is SGHDN and CDR2 is FVKESK. CDR3 length equals 15 residues. With regard to this clonotype: The antigen is undetermined.

TEMRA cells were FACS-enriched, unlike CD8+ and CD4+ T cells, which were negatively isolated. RNA totalling roughly 0.5 to 1 ug underwent reverse transcription with random hexamers. TCRdb reprocessed the immunoSEQ multiplex PCR reads via MiXCR and lists one record per CDR3 protein. The sample records roughly 80,000 distinct CDR3 sequences, roughly 95% being singletons. The chain is built from TRBV14 and TRBJ2-3; unclear D gene. This receptor was taken from a human donor with Susac syndrome. The sequencing sample was made of CD8+ T cells from PBMCs. The CDR3 reads CASSQSIASTDTQYF. CDR3 nucleotide sequence: TGTGCCAGCAGCCAATCGATCGCCAGCACAGATACGCAGTATTTT.